The clone carrying this T cell receptor beta chain was seen a handful of times. CDR1 LNHNV and CDR2 YYDKDF come from the germline V gene (reference sequence). V shed 1 base and J 0 bases; nucleotides not matched to a gene: 3. CDR3 length equals 16 residues. This sample is part of a study of blood T cell repertoires in COVID-19. Study-wide context: Spain, Italy and the United States supplied samples that represented acute and convalescent COVID-19. The cDNA or gDNA used as material had been derived from T cells, B-cell-depleted T cells, or PBMCs.

Using immunoSEQ multiplex PCR, the repertoire was profiled, and TCRdb retains in-frame clones only, with some absent. This sample has 200,000 to 250,000 clones, with around 80% found just once. The chain carries TRBV15 and TRBJ1-1, with TRBD1 matching over 9 bases. Sequences were obtained from peripheral blood. This sequence was found in a woman aged 40 to 50 with acute or convalescent COVID-19. CDR3 coding DNA: TGTGCCACCAGCAGAGGGACAGGGGTTTTGAACACTGAAGCTTTCTTT. Translation: CATSRGTGVLNTEAFF.